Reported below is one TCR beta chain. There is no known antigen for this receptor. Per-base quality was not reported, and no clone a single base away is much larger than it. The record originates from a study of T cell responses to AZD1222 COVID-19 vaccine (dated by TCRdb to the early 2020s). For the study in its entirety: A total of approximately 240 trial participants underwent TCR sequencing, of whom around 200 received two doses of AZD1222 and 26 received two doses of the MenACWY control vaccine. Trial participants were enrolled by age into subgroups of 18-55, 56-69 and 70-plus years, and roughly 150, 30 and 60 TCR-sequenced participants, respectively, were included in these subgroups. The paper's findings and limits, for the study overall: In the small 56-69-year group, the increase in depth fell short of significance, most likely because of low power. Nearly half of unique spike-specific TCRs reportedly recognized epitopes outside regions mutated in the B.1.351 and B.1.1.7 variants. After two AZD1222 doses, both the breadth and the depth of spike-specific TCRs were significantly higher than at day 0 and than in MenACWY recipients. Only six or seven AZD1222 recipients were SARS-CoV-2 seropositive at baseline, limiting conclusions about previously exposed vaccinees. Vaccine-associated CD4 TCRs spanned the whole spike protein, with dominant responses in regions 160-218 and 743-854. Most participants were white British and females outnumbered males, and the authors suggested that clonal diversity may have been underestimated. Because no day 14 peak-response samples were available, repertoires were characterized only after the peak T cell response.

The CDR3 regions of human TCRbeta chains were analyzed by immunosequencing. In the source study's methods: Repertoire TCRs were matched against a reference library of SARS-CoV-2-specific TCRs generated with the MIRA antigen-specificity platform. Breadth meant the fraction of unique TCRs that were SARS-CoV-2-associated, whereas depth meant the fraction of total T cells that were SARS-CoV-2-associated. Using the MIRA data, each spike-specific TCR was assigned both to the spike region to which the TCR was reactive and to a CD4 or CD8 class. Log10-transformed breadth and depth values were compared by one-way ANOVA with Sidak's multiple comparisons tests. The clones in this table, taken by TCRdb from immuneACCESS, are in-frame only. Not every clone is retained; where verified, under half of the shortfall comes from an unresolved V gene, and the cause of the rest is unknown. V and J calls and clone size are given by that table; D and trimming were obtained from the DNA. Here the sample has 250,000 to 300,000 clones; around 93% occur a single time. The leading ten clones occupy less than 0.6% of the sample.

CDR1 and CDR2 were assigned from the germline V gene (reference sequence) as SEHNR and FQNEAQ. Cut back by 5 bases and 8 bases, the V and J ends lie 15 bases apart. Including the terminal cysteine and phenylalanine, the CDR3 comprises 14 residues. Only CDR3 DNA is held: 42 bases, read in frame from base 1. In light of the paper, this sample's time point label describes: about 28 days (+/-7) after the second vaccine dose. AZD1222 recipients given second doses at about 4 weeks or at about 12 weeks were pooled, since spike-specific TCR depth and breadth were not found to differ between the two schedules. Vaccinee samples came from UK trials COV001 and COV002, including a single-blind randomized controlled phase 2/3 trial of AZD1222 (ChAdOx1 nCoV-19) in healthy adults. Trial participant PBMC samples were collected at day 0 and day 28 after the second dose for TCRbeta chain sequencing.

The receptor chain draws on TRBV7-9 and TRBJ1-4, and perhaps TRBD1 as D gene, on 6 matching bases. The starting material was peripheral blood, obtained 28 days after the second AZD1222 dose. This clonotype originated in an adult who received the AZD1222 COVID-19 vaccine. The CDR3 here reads CASSPGQGREKLFF. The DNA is TGTGCCAGCAGCCCGGGGCAGGGGAGAGAAAAACTGTTTTTT. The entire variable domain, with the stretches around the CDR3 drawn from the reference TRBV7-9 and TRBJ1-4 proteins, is DTGVSQNPRHKITKRGQNVTFRCDPISEHNRLYWYRQTLGQGPEFLTYFQNEAQLEKSRLLSDRFSAERPKGSFSTLEIQRTEQGDSAMYLCASSPGQGREKLFFGSGTQLSVL.